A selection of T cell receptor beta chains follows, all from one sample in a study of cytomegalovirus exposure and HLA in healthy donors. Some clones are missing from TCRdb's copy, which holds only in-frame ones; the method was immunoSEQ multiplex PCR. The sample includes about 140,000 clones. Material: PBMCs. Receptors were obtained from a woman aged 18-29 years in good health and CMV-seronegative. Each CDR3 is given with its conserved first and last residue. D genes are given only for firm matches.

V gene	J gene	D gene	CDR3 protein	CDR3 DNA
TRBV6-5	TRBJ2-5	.	CASSYFHGSLETQYF	TGTGCCAGCAGTTACTTTCATGGGAGTTTGGAGACCCAGTACTTC
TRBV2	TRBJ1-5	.	CASSDGVLSNQPQHF	TGTGCCAGCAGTGACGGGGTTTTGAGCAATCAGCCCCAGCATTTT
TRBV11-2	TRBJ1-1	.	CASSLKPGTTEAFF	TGTGCCAGCAGCTTAAAGCCAGGCACCACTGAAGCTTTCTTT
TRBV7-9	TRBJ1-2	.	CASSPPGDYGYTF	TGTGCCAGCAGCCCCCCAGGGGACTATGGCTACACCTTC
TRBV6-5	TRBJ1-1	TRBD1	CAIMGQDSTEAFF	TGTGCCATCATGGGACAGGACAGTACTGAAGCTTTCTTT
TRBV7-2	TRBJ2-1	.	CASSRVEAGYYNEQFF	TGTGCCAGCAGCCGGGTGGAGGCAGGTTACTACAATGAGCAGTTCTTC
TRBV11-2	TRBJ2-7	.	CASSTKTGTYEQYF	TGTGCCAGCAGCACCAAGACAGGAACCTACGAGCAGTACTTC
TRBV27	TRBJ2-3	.	CASSLDRRTDTQYF	TGTGCCAGCAGTTTAGACCGGAGGACTGATACGCAGTATTTT
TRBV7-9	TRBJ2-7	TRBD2	CASSFPPFVGRESYEQYF	TGTGCCAGCAGCTTTCCCCCCTTTGTGGGGAGGGAATCCTACGAGCAGTACTTC
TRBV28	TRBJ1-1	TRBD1	CASSKNRGTEAFF	TGTGCCAGCAGTAAGAACAGGGGAACTGAAGCTTTCTTT
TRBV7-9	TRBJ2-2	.	CASRPPERKNTGELFF	TGTGCCAGCAGGCCCCCAGAGCGGAAGAACACCGGGGAGCTGTTTTTT
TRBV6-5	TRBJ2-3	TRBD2	CASSRLAGDTDTQYF	TGTGCCAGCAGCCGGCTAGCGGGTGACACAGATACGCAGTATTTT
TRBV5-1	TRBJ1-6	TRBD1	CASSFGQAGNSPLHF	TGCGCCAGCAGCTTCGGACAGGCCGGTAATTCACCCCTCCACTTT
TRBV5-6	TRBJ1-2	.	CASSLPHSGEGDGYTF	TGTGCCAGCAGCCTACCACACTCAGGGGAGGGTGATGGCTACACCTTC
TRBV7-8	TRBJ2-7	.	CASSLGVSSALSYEQYF	TGTGCCAGCAGCTTAGGCGTTAGTAGCGCCCTCTCCTACGAGCAGTACTTC
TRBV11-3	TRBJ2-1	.	CASSPDNEQFF	TGTGCCAGCAGCCCAGACAATGAGCAGTTCTTC
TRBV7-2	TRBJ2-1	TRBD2	CASAIAGGYNEQFF	TGTGCCAGCGCGATAGCGGGGGGGTACAATGAGCAGTTCTTC
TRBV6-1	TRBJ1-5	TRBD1	CASSARQGNSNQSQHF	TGTGCCAGCAGTGCTAGACAGGGGAATAGCAATCAGTCCCAGCATTTT
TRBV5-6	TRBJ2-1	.	CASSLGQYSLYNEQFF	TGTGCCAGCAGCTTGGGACAGTACAGCCTCTACAATGAGCAGTTCTTC
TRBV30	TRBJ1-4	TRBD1	CAWSLGQGNEKLFF	TGTGCCTGGAGTCTTGGACAGGGGAATGAAAAACTGTTTTTT
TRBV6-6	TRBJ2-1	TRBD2	CASTKLAGVVHEQFF	TGTGCCAGCACCAAACTAGCGGGAGTGGTGCATGAGCAGTTCTTC
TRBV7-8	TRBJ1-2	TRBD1	CASSLGSIWQGAISGYTF	TGTGCCAGCAGCTTAGGGTCTATTTGGCAGGGGGCAATAAGTGGCTACACCTTC
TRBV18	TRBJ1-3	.	CASSPPERAGNTIYF	TGTGCCAGCTCACCACCGGAGAGGGCTGGAAACACCATATATTTT
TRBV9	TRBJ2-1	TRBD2	CASSALAGGNNEQFF	TGTGCCAGCAGCGCACTAGCGGGAGGCAACAATGAGCAGTTCTTC
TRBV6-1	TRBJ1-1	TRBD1	CASSADRQGNTEAFF	TGTGCCAGCAGTGCCGACAGACAGGGTAACACTGAAGCTTTCTTT
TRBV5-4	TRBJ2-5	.	CASSLASYQETQYF	TGTGCCAGCAGCTTGGCCTCCTACCAAGAGACCCAGTACTTC
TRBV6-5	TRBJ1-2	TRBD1	CASSPPQGAWGYTF	TGTGCCAGCAGCCCTCCACAGGGGGCTTGGGGCTACACCTTC
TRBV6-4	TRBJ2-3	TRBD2	CASSLTSGSTDTQYF	TGTGCCAGCAGTCTGACTAGCGGGAGCACAGATACGCAGTATTTT
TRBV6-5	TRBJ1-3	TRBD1	CASSSGQGRTIYF	TGTGCCAGCAGTTCGGGACAGGGGAGGACCATATATTTT
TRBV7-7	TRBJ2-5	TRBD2	CASSPVSLAGVETQYF	TGTGCTAGCAGCCCTGTCTCACTAGCGGGAGTAGAGACCCAGTACTTC
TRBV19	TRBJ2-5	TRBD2	CASSIGGAGSETQYF	TGTGCCAGTAGTATAGGTGGAGCGGGATCAGAGACCCAGTACTTC
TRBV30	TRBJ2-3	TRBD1	CAWSVGGRTDTQYF	TGTGCCTGGAGTGTAGGGGGCCGAACAGATACGCAGTATTTT
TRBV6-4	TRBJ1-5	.	CASSDRAGVQPQHF	TGTGCCAGCAGTGACCGGGCAGGGGTGCAGCCCCAGCATTTT
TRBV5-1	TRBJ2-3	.	CASSLGVARVDTQYF	TGCGCCAGCAGCTTGGGGGTGGCCAGGGTAGATACGCAGTATTTT
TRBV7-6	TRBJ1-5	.	CASSLGGDQPQHF	TGTGCCAGCAGCTTGGGGGGAGATCAGCCCCAGCATTTT
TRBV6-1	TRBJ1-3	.	CASRGTPGNTIYF	TGTGCCAGCAGAGGGACACCTGGAAACACCATATATTTT
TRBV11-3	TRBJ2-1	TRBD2	CASSLVAGSDEQFF	TGTGCCAGCAGCTTAGTAGCGGGGAGCGATGAGCAGTTCTTC
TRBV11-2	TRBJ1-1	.	CASSGIGVEAFF	TGTGCCAGCAGCGGGATAGGGGTTGAAGCTTTCTTT
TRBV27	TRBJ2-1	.	CASRILGDRNEQFF	TGTGCCAGCAGGATTCTAGGAGATCGCAATGAGCAGTTCTTC
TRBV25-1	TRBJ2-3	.	CASSEGLALYTDTQYF	TGTGCCAGCAGTGAAGGTCTAGCGTTATACACAGATACGCAGTATTTT
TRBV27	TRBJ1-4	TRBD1	CASSSWDRGGKLFF	TGTGCCAGCAGTTCATGGGACAGGGGAGGCAAACTGTTTTTT
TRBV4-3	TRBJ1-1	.	CASSLTGDTEAFF	TGCGCCAGCAGCCTGACTGGAGATACTGAAGCTTTCTTT
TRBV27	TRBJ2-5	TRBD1	CASSDRVVGEQYF	TGTGCCAGCAGTGACAGGGTGGTAGGAGAGCAGTACTTC
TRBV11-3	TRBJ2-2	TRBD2	CASSQGLVANTGELFF	TGTGCCAGCAGTCAAGGACTAGTCGCAAACACCGGGGAGCTGTTTTTT
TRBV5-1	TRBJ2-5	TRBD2	CASSLLAGATEETQYF	TGCGCCAGCAGCTTGTTAGCGGGCGCCACAGAGGAGACCCAGTACTTC
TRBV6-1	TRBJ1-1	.	CASSDPRGLVSEAFF	TGTGCCAGCAGTGACCCCAGGGGTTTGGTCTCTGAAGCTTTCTTT
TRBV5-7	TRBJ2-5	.	CASSLVSKTDLETQYF	TGTGCCAGCAGCCTCGTATCAAAGACGGACTTAGAGACCCAGTACTTC
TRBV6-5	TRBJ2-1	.	CASSPTPNSYNEQFF	TGTGCCAGCAGCCCGACACCCAACTCCTACAATGAGCAGTTCTTC
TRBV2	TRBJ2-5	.	CASGGQTQETQYF	TGTGCCAGCGGCGGGCAGACACAAGAGACCCAGTACTTC
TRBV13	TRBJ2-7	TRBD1	CASSPDRDYYEQYF	TGTGCCAGCAGCCCGGACAGGGATTACTACGAGCAGTACTTC
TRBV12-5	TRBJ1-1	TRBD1	CASGLARGWDRVDTEAFF	TGTGCTAGTGGTTTGGCCCGTGGGTGGGACAGGGTGGACACTGAAGCTTTCTTT
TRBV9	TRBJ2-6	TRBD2	CASSFQMASGSAGANVLTF	TGTGCCAGCAGTTTTCAGATGGCTAGCGGGAGTGCGGGGGCCAACGTCCTGACTTTC
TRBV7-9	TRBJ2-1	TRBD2	CASSDHRASGSREQFF	TGTGCCAGCAGCGACCACCGTGCTAGCGGGAGTAGAGAGCAGTTCTTC
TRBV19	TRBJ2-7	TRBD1	CASSYQGAGFSYEQYF	TGTGCCAGTAGCTACCAGGGGGCGGGTTTTTCCTACGAGCAGTACTTC
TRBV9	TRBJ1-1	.	CASSVTGHTEAFF	TGTGCCAGCAGCGTAACAGGGCACACTGAAGCTTTCTTT
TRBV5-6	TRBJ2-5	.	CASSFGGTETQYF	TGTGCCAGCAGCTTCGGCGGGACAGAGACCCAGTACTTC
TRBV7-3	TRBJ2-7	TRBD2	CASSPVAGGPYEQYF	TGTGCCAGCAGCCCAGTAGCGGGAGGGCCCTACGAGCAGTACTTC
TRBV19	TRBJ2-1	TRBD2	CASSGEGTSGSYNEQFF	TGTGCCAGTAGTGGGGAAGGTACTAGCGGGTCTTACAATGAGCAGTTCTTC
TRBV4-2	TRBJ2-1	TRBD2	CASSQEAFSGRRGNEQFF	TGTGCCAGCAGCCAAGAGGCCTTTAGCGGGAGAAGGGGGAATGAGCAGTTCTTC